This T cell receptor (beta chain) came from a study of blood T cell repertoires in COVID-19. On the study more broadly: T cells, B-cell-depleted T cells, or PBMCs provided the cDNA or gDNA that served as material.

Some clones are missing from TCRdb's copy, which holds only in-frame ones; the method was immunoSEQ multiplex PCR. Counted here are about 250,000 clones, about four fifths occurring once; the ten biggest clones make up approximately 9%. The sequenced sample was peripheral blood. The receptor was derived from a man between 40 and 49 years old with active or convalescent COVID-19.

CDR3 in DNA: TGTGCCAGCTCACCACCTCAGGGGCAGGGAGCTAACTATGGCTACACCTTC. It is translated as CASSPPQGQGANYGYTF. The rearrangement joins TRBV18 to TRBJ1-2, with a weak D call TRBD1 (6 bases). The V and J ends lost 0 bases and 0 bases respectively, with 14 bases between them. The germline V gene has CDR1 KGHSH and CDR2 LQKENI. CDR3 size: 17 residues. The full variable domain, its missing parts supplied by reference TRBV18 and TRBJ1-2, is NAGVMQNPRHLVRRRGQEARLRCSPMKGHSHVYWYRQLPEEGLKFMVYLQKENIIDESGMPKERFSAEFPKEGPSILRIQQVVRGDSAAYFCASSPPQGQGANYGYTFGSGTRLTVV.